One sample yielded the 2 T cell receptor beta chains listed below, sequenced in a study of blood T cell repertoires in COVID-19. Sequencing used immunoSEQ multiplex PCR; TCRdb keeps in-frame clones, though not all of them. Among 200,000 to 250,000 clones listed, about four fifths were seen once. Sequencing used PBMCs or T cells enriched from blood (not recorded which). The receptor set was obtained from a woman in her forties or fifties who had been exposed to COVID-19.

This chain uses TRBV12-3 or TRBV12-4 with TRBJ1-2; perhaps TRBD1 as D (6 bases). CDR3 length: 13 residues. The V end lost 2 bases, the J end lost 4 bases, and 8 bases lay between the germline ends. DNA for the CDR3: TGTGCCAGCAGTTTACAGGGGAGCTATGGCTACACCTTC. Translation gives CASSLQGSYGYTF.

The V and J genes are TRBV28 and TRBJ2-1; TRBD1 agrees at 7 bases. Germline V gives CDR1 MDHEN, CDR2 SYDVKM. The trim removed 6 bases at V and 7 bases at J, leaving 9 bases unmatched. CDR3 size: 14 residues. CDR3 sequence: CASSRPGQVNEQFF. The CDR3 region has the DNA TGTGCCAGCAGCAGGCCCGGACAGGTGAATGAGCAGTTCTTC.